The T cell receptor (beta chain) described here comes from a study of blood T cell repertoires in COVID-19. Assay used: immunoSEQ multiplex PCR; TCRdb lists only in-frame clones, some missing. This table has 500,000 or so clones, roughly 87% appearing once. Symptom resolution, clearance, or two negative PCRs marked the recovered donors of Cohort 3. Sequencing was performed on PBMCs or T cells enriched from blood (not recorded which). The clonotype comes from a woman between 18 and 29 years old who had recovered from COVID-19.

The CDR3 protein is CASSPLETQYF. Here the CDR3 DNA reads TGTGCCAGCAGCCCCCTGGAGACCCAGTACTTC. The genes are TRBV7-6 and TRBJ2-5, with D unresolved. CDR3 length: 11 amino acids. From germline, CDR1 is SGHVS and CDR2 FNYEAQ. Deletions cut 5 bases from V and 5 bases from J, with 6 bases between.